The clone carrying this TCR beta chain was found once. This record comes from a study of blood T cell repertoires in COVID-19. Study overall: COVID-19 samples from acute and convalescent phases originated in the United States, Italy and Spain.

Authors' processing steps: It was from reference gene primer amplification that nucleated cell counts were estimated. Assay used: immunoSEQ multiplex PCR; TCRdb lists only in-frame clones, some missing. That table supplies the V and J calls and clone size; D and trimming were determined from the DNA. The data contain tens of thousands of clones, more than 80% of them singletons. CDR3 length: 14 residues. Trimming stripped 4 bases from V and 6 bases from J, with 16 bases between. The V gene's germline CDR1 is GTSNPN and CDR2 SVGIG (reference sequence). Followed over time, Seattle patients had been enrolled while infection was active.

Specimen: peripheral blood. The receptor was derived from a middle-aged man with COVID-19, enrolled during active disease. The chain links TRBV30 to TRBJ1-5; possible D gene TRBD1, 5 bases. DNA for the CDR3: TGTGCCTGGACCCCTGGGGGGGGAGGTCAGCCCCAGCATTTT. It yields the protein CAWTPGGGGQPQHF.